A single T cell receptor beta chain is shown here with its context. Of the isolated RNA, all was reverse transcribed, and so the sequenced material was expressed TCRB transcripts. Clones were read by immunoSEQ multiplex PCR, and TCRdb kept only the in-frame ones, dropping some. The sample shows 300,000 to 350,000 clones, 7% to 9% of them seen only once. Based on CD45RO/CCR7/CD25/CD127/CD95/CD27, CD4+ regulatory, stem cell-like memory, naive and central memory cells were sorted. The record originates from a study of beta chain features in type 1 diabetes. CDR3 length: 15 amino acids. The sequenced material came from central memory CD4+ T cells from blood. V usage is TRBV12-1 and J usage is TRBJ2-5. TRBV12-1 represents a pseudogene. The sequence was obtained from a woman aged 18 to 35 in good health. CDR3 sequence (DNA): TGTGCCAGCAGCTTTGAGGGCAGGAACCAAGAGACCCAGTACTTC. Encoded protein: CASSFEGRNQETQYF.